Listed below are T cell receptor beta chains from one sample, sequenced in a study of control samples from healthy donors and cancer patients. Measured with immunoSEQ multiplex PCR; TCRdb has only the in-frame clones, and not every one. This sample yields about 110,000 clones, of which 90% are seen a single time; 3.5% to 4.5% belongs to the top ten. Sequencing was done on a sample of blood. The receptors originated from a human donor in good health. The donor label of this sample is uncertain. Both conserved end residues are part of each CDR3. The order of the fields is clone size, J gene, V gene, D gene, CDR3 protein, CDR3 DNA. The D gene is left open where the match is weak. Only some rows state a clone size, as once, few, many or a class for expanded clones.

size: once
J: TRBJ2-5
V: TRBV2
D: TRBD2
CDR3: CASSELPSGAQETQYF
DNA: TGTGCCAGCAGTGAACTGCCTAGCGGGGCCCAAGAGACCCAGTACTTC

size: NA
J: TRBJ2-5
V: TRBV25-1
D: NA
CDR3: CASSGTGSTVTQYF
DNA: TGTGCCAGCAGTGGCACAGGGTCCACCGTGACCCAGTACTTC

size: few
J: TRBJ1-3
V: TRBV27
D: NA
CDR3: CASSPGGLGTTGNTIYF
DNA: TGTGCCAGCAGTCCCGGAGGCCTAGGGACAACCGGAAACACCATATATTTT

size: NA
J: TRBJ1-6
V: TRBV10-2
D: NA
CDR3: CASSPTRAGSPLHF
DNA: TGCGCCAGCAGCCCGACACGGGCAGGATCACCCCTCCACTTT

size: NA
J: TRBJ2-2
V: TRBV3-1/TRBV3-2
D: TRBD1
CDR3: CASSLVGTGNTGELFF
DNA: TGTGCCAGCAGCCTAGTTGGGACAGGTAACACCGGGGAGCTGTTTTTT

size: NA
J: TRBJ2-3
V: TRBV9
D: NA
CDR3: CASSVAADTQYF
DNA: TGTGCCAGCAGCGTAGCAGCAGATACGCAGTATTTT

size: NA
J: TRBJ1-2
V: TRBV12-3/TRBV12-4
D: NA
CDR3: CASSLWSSYGYTF
DNA: TGTGCCAGCAGTTTATGGAGTTCGTATGGCTACACCTTC

size: once
J: TRBJ1-1
V: TRBV11-2
D: TRBD1
CDR3: CASSFRGQGGTEAFF
DNA: TGTGCCAGCAGCTTTAGGGGACAGGGGGGCACTGAAGCTTTCTTT

size: NA
J: TRBJ2-2
V: TRBV7-2
D: TRBD2
CDR3: CASSQPTSGGAWNTGELFF
DNA: TGTGCCAGCAGCCAACCGACTAGCGGGGGGGCGTGGAACACCGGGGAGCTGTTTTTT

size: NA
J: TRBJ2-3
V: TRBV7-2
D: TRBD1
CDR3: CASSPQGSAGTDTQYF
DNA: TGTGCCAGCAGCCCACAGGGGAGCGCGGGCACAGATACGCAGTATTTT

size: few
J: TRBJ1-5
V: TRBV18
D: NA
CDR3: CASSPQNQPQHF
DNA: TGTGCCAGCTCACCTCAGAATCAGCCCCAGCATTTT

size: NA
J: TRBJ1-4
V: TRBV5-1
D: TRBD1
CDR3: CASSNRQGDEKLFF
DNA: TGCGCCAGCAGCAACAGACAGGGAGATGAAAAACTGTTTTTT

size: NA
J: TRBJ1-1
V: TRBV19
D: NA
CDR3: CASSIGFGTEAFF
DNA: TGTGCCAGTAGTATAGGTTTCGGCACTGAAGCTTTCTTT

size: NA
J: TRBJ1-1
V: TRBV9
D: NA
CDR3: CASSGWTGERAFF
DNA: TGTGCCAGCAGCGGATGGACGGGGGAGAGGGCTTTCTTT

size: once
J: TRBJ2-3
V: TRBV6-6
D: TRBD2
CDR3: CASQGASGGHGDTQYF
DNA: TGTGCCAGCCAAGGGGCTAGCGGGGGCCACGGGGATACGCAGTATTTT

size: once
J: TRBJ2-3
V: TRBV14
D: NA
CDR3: CASSQEFGTSTDTQYF
DNA: TGTGCCAGCAGCCAAGAATTCGGGACTAGCACAGATACGCAGTATTTT

size: NA
J: TRBJ1-2
V: TRBV3-1/TRBV3-2
D: NA
CDR3: CASSQDWAFGYTF
DNA: TGTGCCAGCAGCCAAGATTGGGCGTTTGGCTACACCTTC

size: NA
J: TRBJ2-7
V: TRBV28
D: NA
CDR3: CASSEIGINYEQYF
DNA: TGTGCCAGCAGCGAGATAGGGATTAACTACGAGCAGTACTTC

size: NA
J: TRBJ1-5
V: TRBV6-2/TRBV6-3
D: TRBD1
CDR3: CASSPKGQLNQPQHF
DNA: TGTGCCAGCAGTCCAAAGGGACAGCTAAATCAGCCCCAGCATTTT

size: NA
J: TRBJ2-7
V: TRBV3-1/TRBV3-2
D: NA
CDR3: CASSQSLRDYEQYF
DNA: TGTGCCAGCAGCCAATCACTCAGAGACTACGAGCAGTACTTC

size: NA
J: TRBJ1-1
V: TRBV14
D: NA
CDR3: CASSLFVGSAFF
DNA: TGTGCCAGCAGCCTCTTCGTGGGTTCAGCTTTCTTT

size: NA
J: TRBJ1-5
V: TRBV6-6
D: NA
CDR3: CASSTRGSLNQPQHF
DNA: TGTGCCAGCAGTACCCGGGGCAGCCTCAATCAGCCCCAGCATTTT

size: NA
J: TRBJ1-5
V: TRBV12-3/TRBV12-4
D: TRBD1
CDR3: CASGTGTNQPQHF
DNA: TGTGCCTCCGGGACAGGCACTAATCAGCCCCAGCATTTT

size: NA
J: TRBJ2-7
V: TRBV5-1
D: NA
CDR3: CASSLRSSYEQYF
DNA: TGCGCCAGCAGCTTACGGAGCTCCTACGAGCAGTACTTC

size: NA
J: TRBJ1-6
V: TRBV6-2/TRBV6-3
D: NA
CDR3: CASSYLISPLHF
DNA: TGTGCCAGCAGTTACCTAATATCACCCCTCCACTTT